The 3 T cell receptor beta chains below come from one sample, sequenced in a study of graft-versus-host responses after intestinal transplantation. Their antigens remain unidentified. Repertoires were generated with immunoSEQ multiplex PCR, while TCRdb's copy carries only in-frame clones and drops some. The table has some 95,000 clones, about 91% seen once. This specimen was unstimulated CD8+ T cells sorted from spleen or lymph node cells, taken before intestinal transplant. These receptors all stem from a human donor who received an intestinal transplant.

The genes are TRBV27 and TRBJ2-6; D gene uncertain. Germline V gene data show CDR1 as MNHEY and CDR2 as SMNVEV (reference sequence). The CDR3 sequence is 13 residues long. Trimming cost V 8 bases and J 4 bases, with 9 bases left between them. Here the CDR3 DNA reads TGTGCCAGCGGTGCGTTGGGGGCCAACGTCCTGACTTTC. Its translation: CASGALGANVLTF. Full variable domain (missing parts from reference TRBV27 and TRBJ2-6): EAQVTQNPRYLITVTGKKLTVTCSQNMNHEYMSWYRQDPGLGLRQIYYSMNVEVTDKGDVPEGYKVSRKEKRNFPLILESPSPNQTSLYFCASGALGANVLTFGAGSRLTVL.

This clone was seen a handful of times. V is TRBV12-2 and J is TRBJ1-6; the table's D call of TRBD1 was not tested on the DNA. TRBV12-2 is labeled a pseudogene. The CDR3 spans 15 residues. The CDR3: CASRLAGHQGSPLHF. The CDR3, as DNA: TGTGCAAGTCGCTTAGCCGGACACCAAGGATCACCCCTCCACTTT.

The chain combines TRBV25-1 with TRBJ2-1; TRBD1 agrees at 7 bases. The CDR3 is 13 amino acids. Germline assignment: CDR1 MGHDK and CDR2 SYGVNS. V was clipped by 4 bases and J by 9 bases; unmatched bases: 6. The DNA of the CDR3 is TGTGCCAGCAGTGGAATAGGGGGCAGTGAGCAGTTCTTC. This encodes CASSGIGGSEQFF.